This TCR beta chain is from a study of PD-L1 blockade in urothelial cancer (dated by TCRdb to the late 2010s). Notes on the research overall: Therapy was started in the mid-2010s for all patients, and atezolizumab 1,200 mg was administered intravenously every 3 weeks. Ten or so patients reached durable clinical benefit, while some 21 patients did not. The study, an exploratory multi-omic analysis, examined somatic, immune and clinical correlates of response to PD-L1 blockade with atezolizumab in urothelial cancer. Under 30 patients had pretreatment blood TCR-seq, around 25 had at least one posttreatment blood collection, and around 25 had tumor TCR-seq. Durable clinical benefit meant progression-free survival longer than 6 months, and TCR features were also tested against progression-free and overall survival. Blood samples were analyzed at two time points: 3 weeks after treatment start (second dose) and 6 weeks after treatment start. In the same patients, pretreatment tumors underwent whole exome sequencing and RNA sequencing in addition to TCR sequencing. Blood samples gave median yields of approximately 130,000 T cells and 82,636 unique TCRs, along with a median clonality of 0.080. About 90% of the roughly 30 patients were males with bladder-origin urothelial cancer, and about 65% of the roughly 30 reported a prior smoking history. Pretreatment tumor samples, along with matched peripheral blood collected serially before and after atezolizumab treatment, underwent TCR sequencing. An ECOG performance status of 0 or 1 was recorded for the patients, and 0 to 3 prior chemotherapy regimens had been received by the patients.

What this sample's time point label stands for: peripheral blood 6 weeks after treatment start. A cohort of more than 25 patients with locally advanced or metastatic urothelial carcinoma, treated at Memorial Sloan Kettering on a trial protocol, was included. Peripheral blood mononuclear cells were collected pretreatment and during treatment, with between 1 and 8 total time points obtained per patient. The Qiagen DNeasy Blood extraction kit was used to purify genomic DNA from total PBMCs and tumor samples. PBMCs were collected pretreatment and during treatment and were isolated and stored as previously described. The CDR3 numbers 15 residues from cysteine through phenylalanine. Just the 45-base CDR3 DNA is kept, in frame starting at base 1. Per the germline V gene, SNHLY is the CDR1 and FYNNEI is the CDR2. A distance of 17 bases separates the germline ends of V and J, which lose 6 bases and 5 bases respectively.

Each PCR received spiked-in synthetic TCR analog templates so that absolute template abundance could be estimated from read counts. Using the immunoSEQ assay, TCRbeta CDR3 regions were amplified from genomic DNA with bias-controlled V and J gene primers. Sequencing of rearranged TCRbeta segments was performed at approximately 20X coverage. Per the original workflow: Sequencing errors were corrected by clustering, and CDR3s were annotated against IMGT so that V, D and J genes could be assigned. Out-of-frame and stop-codon sequences were excluded, and only productive TCRbeta rearrangements were used in downstream analyses. Clonality was computed as one minus Shannon entropy normalized by the log of the number of unique productive sequences. Fisher's exact test with Benjamini-Hochberg correction, at a threshold of adjusted p below 0.01, was used to find clones that differed between time points or between blood and tumor. TCRdb provides this immuneACCESS table in a form limited to in-frame rearrangements. Some clones are lacking; in checked studies, under half of them reflect an unresolved V gene, and why the rest are absent is not known. Clonal size and the V and J genes are those of that table, whereas D and trimming came from the DNA. In this sample the table shows around 40,000 clones, more than 75% of which occur a single time. The ten biggest clones cover 2% to 3% of the sample.

The study at large found these results: Because of the small sample size (n ≈ 27) and the many exploratory analyses performed, the results are intended to be regarded as hypothesis-generating. Improved progression-free and overall survival was found to be associated with pretreatment peripheral blood TCR clonality below the median. Greater expansion of tumor-associated TCR clones in peripheral blood 3 weeks after the start of treatment was observed in patients with durable benefit (n ≈ 22, p = 0.022).

Of note for this clone: Its antigen specificity is not known. No base-level quality is on record; no much larger clone is a single base apart.

The TCR was taken from a man between 70 and 80 years old with urothelial cancer. The sequenced sample was PBMCs, obtained around atezolizumab (anti-PD-L1) treatment. Recombination linked TRBV2 to TRBJ2-1; the D gene assignment is ambiguous. The DNA reads as follows: TGTGCCAGCAGGGAGCTAGGCCGTCCCGACAATGAGCAGTTCTTC. Translated, this gives CASRELGRPDNEQFF.